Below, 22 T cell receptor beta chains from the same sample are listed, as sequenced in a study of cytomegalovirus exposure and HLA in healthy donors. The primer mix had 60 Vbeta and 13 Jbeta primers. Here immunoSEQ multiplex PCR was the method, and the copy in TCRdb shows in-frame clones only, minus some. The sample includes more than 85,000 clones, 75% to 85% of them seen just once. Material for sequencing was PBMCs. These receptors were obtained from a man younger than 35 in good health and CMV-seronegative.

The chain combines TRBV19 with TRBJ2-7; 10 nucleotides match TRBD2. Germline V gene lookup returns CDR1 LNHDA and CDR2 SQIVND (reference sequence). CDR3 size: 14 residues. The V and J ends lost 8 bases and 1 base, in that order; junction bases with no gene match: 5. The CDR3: CASAIAGGSYEQYF. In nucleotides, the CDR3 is TGTGCCAGTGCCATAGCGGGAGGTTCCTACGAGCAGTACTTC.

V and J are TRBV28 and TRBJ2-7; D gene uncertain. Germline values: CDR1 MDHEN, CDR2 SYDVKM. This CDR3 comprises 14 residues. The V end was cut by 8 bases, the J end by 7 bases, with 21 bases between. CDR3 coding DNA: TGTGCCAGCTCTGAAGCACCCCTCGGGTGGGAGCAGTACTTC. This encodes CASSEAPLGWEQYF. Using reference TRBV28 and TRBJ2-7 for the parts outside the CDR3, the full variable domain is DVKVTQSSRYLVKRTGEKVFLECVQDMDHENMFWYRQDPGLGLRLIYFSYDVKMKEKGDIPEGYSVSREKKERFSLILESASTNQTSMYLCASSEAPLGWEQYFGPGTRLTVT.

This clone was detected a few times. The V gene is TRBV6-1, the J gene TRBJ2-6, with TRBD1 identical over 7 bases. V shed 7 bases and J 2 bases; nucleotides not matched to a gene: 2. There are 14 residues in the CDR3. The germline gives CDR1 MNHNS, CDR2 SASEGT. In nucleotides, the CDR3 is TGTGCCAGCAAGGGGACAGCTGGGGCCAACGTCCTGACTTTC. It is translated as CASKGTAGANVLTF.

The CDR3 DNA sequence: TGTGCCAGCAGCTTACCGACAACACGTACGAACACCGGGGAGCTGTTTTTT. Its protein product is CASSLPTTRTNTGELFF. The J gene is TRBJ2-2, the V gene TRBV7-9, with unresolved D. V was shortened by 2 bases and J by 0 bases, with 13 bases between the two germline ends. The CDR3 contains 17 residues. Germline V gene lookup returns CDR1 SEHNR and CDR2 FQNEAQ (reference sequence).

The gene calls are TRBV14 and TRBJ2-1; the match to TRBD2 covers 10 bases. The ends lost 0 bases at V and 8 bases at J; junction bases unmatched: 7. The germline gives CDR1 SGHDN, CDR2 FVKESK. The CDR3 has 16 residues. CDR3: CASSQDPSGSSDEQFF. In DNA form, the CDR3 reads TGTGCCAGCAGCCAAGATCCTAGCGGGAGTTCGGATGAGCAGTTCTTC.

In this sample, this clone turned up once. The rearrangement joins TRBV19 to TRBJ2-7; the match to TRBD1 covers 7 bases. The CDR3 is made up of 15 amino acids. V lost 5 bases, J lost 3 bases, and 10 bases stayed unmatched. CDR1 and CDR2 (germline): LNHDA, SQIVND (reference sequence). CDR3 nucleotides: TGTGCCAGTAGTGCGCCTCACAGGGGTAACTACGAGCAGTACTTC. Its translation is CASSAPHRGNYEQYF. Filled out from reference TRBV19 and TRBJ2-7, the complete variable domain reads DGGITQSPKYLFRKEGQNVTLSCEQNLNHDAMYWYRQDPGQGLRLIYYSQIVNDFQKGDIAEGYSVSREKKESFPLTVTSAQKNPTAFYLCASSAPHRGNYEQYFGPGTRLTVT.

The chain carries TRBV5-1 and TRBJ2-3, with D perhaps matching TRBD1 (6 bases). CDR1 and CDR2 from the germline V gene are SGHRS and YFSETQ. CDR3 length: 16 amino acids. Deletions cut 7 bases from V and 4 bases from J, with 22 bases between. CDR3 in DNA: TGCGCCAGCGGTCCAGGGGTGGGCGAAGTAGCAGATACGCAGTATTTT. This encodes CASGPGVGEVADTQYF.

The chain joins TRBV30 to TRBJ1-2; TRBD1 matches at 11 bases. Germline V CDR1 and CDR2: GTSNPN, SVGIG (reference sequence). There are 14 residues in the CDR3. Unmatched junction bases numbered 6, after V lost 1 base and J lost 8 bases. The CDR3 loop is CAWSEDRGRVGYTF. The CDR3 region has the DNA TGTGCCTGGAGTGAGGACAGGGGGCGGGTCGGCTACACCTTC.

The CDR3 DNA is TGTGCCAGCGCAGGTCCCGGTCGCTACACCTTC. This translates into CASAGPGRYTF. The chain is built from TRBV27 and TRBJ1-2; D gene ambiguous. V lost 8 bases and J 9 bases, leaving 13 bases between the germline ends. CDR1 and CDR2 (germline): MNHEY, SMNVEV (reference sequence). The CDR3 loop spans 11 amino acids.

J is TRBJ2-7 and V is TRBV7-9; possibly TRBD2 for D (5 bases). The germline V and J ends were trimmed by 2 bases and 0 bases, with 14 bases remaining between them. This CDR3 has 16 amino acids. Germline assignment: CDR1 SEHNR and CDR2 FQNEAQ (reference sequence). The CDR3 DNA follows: TGTGCCAGCAGCTTATTGGGGAGCTCCAGCTCCTACGAGCAGTACTTC. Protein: CASSLLGSSSSYEQYF.

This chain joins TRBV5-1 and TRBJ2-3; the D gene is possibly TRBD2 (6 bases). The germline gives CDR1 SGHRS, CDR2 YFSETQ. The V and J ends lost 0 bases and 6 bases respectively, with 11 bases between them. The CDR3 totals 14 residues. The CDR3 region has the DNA TGCGCCAGCAGCTTGGATTTCAGCGGGGATACGCAGTATTTT. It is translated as CASSLDFSGDTQYF.

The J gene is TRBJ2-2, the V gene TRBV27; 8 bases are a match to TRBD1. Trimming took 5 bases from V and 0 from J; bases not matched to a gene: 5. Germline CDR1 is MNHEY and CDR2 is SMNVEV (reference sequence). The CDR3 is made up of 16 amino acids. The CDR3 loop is CASSLGQGTNTGELFF. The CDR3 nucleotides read TGTGCCAGCAGTCTTGGACAGGGAACGAACACCGGGGAGCTGTTTTTT.

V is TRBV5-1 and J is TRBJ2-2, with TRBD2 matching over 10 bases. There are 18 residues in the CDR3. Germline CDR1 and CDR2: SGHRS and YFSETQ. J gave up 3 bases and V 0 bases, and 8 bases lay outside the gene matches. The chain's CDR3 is CASSLELAGTRDTGELFF. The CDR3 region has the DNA TGCGCCAGCAGCTTGGAACTAGCGGGAACCAGAGACACCGGGGAGCTGTTTTTT.

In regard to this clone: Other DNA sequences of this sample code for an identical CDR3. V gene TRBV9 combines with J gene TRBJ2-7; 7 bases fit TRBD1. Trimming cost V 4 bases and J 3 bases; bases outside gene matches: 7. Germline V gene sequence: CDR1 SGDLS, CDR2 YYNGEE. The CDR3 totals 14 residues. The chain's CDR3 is CASSPRDSFYEQYF. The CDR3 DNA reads TGTGCCAGCAGCCCTCGGGACAGCTTCTACGAGCAGTACTTC.

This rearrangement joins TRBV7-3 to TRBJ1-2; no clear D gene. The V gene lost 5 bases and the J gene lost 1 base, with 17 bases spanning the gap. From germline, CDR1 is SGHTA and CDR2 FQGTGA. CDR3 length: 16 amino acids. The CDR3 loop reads CASSPPSGRINYGYTF. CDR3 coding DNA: TGTGCCAGCAGCCCCCCGAGCGGGCGGATTAACTATGGCTACACCTTC.

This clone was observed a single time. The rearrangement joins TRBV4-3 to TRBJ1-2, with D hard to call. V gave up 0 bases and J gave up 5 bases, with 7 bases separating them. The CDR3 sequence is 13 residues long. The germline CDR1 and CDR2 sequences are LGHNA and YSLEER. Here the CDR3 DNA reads TGCGCCAGCAGCCAAGAACCGGGGTATGGCTACACCTTC. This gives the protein CASSQEPGYGYTF.

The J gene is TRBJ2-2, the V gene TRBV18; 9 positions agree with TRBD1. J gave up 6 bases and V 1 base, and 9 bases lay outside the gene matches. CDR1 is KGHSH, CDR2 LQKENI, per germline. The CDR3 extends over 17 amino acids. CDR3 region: CASSPLPGQGLSGELFF. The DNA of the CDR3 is TGTGCCAGCTCACCACTACCGGGACAGGGTTTATCCGGGGAGCTGTTTTTT.

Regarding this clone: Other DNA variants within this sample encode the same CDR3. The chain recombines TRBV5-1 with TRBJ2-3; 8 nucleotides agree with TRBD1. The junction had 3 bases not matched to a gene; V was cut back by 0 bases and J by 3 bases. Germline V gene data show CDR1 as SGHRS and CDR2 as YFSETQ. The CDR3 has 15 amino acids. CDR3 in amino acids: CASSLVGQATDTQYF. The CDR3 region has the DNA TGCGCCAGCAGCTTGGTGGGACAGGCGACAGATACGCAGTATTTT.

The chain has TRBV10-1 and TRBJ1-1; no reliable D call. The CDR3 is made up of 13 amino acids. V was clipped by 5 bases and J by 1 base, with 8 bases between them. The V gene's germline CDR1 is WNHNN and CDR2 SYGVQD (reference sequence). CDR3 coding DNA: TGCGCCAGCAGTCACGGCGGGAACACTGAAGCTTTCTTT. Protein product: CASSHGGNTEAFF.

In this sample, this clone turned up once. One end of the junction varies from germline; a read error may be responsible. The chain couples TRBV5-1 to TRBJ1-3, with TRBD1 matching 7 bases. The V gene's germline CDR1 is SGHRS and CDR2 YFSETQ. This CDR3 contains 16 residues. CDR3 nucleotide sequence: TGTGCCAGCAGCTGGGGACAGATCAACTCTGGAAACACCATATATTTT. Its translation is CASSWGQINSGNTIYF.

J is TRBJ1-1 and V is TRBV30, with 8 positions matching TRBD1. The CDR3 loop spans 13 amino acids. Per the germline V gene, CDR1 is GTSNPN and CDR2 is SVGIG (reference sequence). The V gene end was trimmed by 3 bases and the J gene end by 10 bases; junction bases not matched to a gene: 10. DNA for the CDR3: TGTGCCTGGAGAGCAGGGGGCCCCACGGGAGCTTTCTTT. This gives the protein CAWRAGGPTGAFF. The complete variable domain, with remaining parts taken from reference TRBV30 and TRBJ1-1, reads SQTIHQWPATLVQPVGSPLSLECTVEGTSNPNLYWYRQAAGRGLQLLFYSVGIGQISSEVPQNLSASRPQDRQFILSSKKLLLSDSGFYLCAWRAGGPTGAFFGQGTRLTVV.

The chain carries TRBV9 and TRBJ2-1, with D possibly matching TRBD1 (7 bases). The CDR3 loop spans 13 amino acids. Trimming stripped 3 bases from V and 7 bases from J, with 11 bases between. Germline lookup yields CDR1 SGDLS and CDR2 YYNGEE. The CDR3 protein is CASSETGRNEQFF. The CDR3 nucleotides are TGTGCCAGCAGCGAGACAGGGAGGAATGAGCAGTTCTTC.